The clone carrying this T cell receptor (beta chain) has a count of ten or more. The sample originates from a study of low-dose radiotherapy and immunotherapy resistance in tumors. V shed 3 bases and J shed 5 bases, with 16 bases lying between them. Germline assignment: CDR1 SGHVS and CDR2 FQNEAQ. CDR3 length: 16 residues. Indicated time point: after trial treatment. As for treatment: LDRT plus nivolumab, ipilimumab, low-dose cyclophosphamide and aspirin (RACIN trial). TRAV- and TRBV-specific primers, spanning alpha and beta chains, primed first-strand cDNA. A roughly 22-cycle PCR with a constant-region primer and V-primer adapter amplified TCRs. One entry per CDR3 protein, called by TCRdb with MiXCR from the reads. The top ten hold about 4% of the sample, which has 100,000 or so distinct CDR3 sequences, around 20% seen once.

Sequenced material: PBMCs, taken after low-dose radiotherapy plus immunotherapy. This receptor was taken from a male donor with prostate cancer. The chain carries TRBV7-8 and TRBJ2-2; the D gene could be TRBD1 or TRBD2 (6 bases each). The DNA for the CDR3 is TGTGCCAGCAGCTTGGGGGTTACGGGGGCAACCGGGGAGCTGTTTTTT. It yields the protein CASSLGVTGATGELFF. Using reference TRBV7-8 and TRBJ2-2 for the parts outside the CDR3, the full variable domain is GAGVSQSPRYKVAKRGQDVALRCDPISGHVSLFWYQQALGQGPEFLTYFQNEAQLDKSGLPSDRFFAERPEGSVSTLKIQRTQQEDSAVYLCASSLGVTGATGELFFGEGSRLTVL.